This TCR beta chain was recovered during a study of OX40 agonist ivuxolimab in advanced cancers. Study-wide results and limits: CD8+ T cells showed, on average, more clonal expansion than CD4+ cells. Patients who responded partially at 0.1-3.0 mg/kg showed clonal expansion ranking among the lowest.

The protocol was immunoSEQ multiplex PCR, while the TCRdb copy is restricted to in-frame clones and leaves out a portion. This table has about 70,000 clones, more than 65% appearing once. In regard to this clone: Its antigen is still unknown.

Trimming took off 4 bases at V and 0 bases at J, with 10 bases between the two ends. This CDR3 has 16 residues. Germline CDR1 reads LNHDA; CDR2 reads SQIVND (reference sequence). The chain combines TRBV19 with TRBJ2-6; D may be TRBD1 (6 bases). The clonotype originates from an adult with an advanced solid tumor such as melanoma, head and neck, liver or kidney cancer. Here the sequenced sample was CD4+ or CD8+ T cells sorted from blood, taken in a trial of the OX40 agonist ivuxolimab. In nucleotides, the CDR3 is TGTGCCAGTAGTAACACACAGGGCTCTGGGGCCAACGTCCTGACTTTC. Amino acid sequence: CASSNTQGSGANVLTF.